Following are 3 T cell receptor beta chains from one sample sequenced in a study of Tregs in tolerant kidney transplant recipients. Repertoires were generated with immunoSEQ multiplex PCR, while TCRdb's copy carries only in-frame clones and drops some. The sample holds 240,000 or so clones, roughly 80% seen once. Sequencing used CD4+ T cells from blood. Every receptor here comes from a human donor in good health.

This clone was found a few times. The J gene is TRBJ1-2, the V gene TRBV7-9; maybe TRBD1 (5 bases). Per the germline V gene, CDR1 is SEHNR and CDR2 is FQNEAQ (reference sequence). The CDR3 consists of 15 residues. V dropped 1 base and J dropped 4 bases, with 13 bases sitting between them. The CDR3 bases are TGTGCCAGCAGCTTAGGGGTAGGGGCTTCCTATGGCTACACCTTC. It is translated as CASSLGVGASYGYTF.

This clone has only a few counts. The CDR3 loop reads CASSLSRLTYNEQFF. DNA for the CDR3: TGTGCCAGCAGTTTATCCAGACTAACCTACAATGAGCAGTTCTTC. The chain couples TRBV27 to TRBJ2-1; D might be TRBD2 (5 bases). V gave up 0 bases and J gave up 2 bases, with 8 bases separating them. This CDR3 region has 15 residues. The germline CDR1 and CDR2 sequences are MNHEY and SMNVEV (reference sequence).

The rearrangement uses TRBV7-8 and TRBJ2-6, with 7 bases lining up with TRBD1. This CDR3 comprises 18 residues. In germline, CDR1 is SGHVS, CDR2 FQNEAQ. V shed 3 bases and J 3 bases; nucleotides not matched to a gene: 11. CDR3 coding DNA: TGTGCCAGCAGCTTTTCGACAGGGTGGGTCCTTGGGGCCAACGTCCTGACTTTC. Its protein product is CASSFSTGWVLGANVLTF.